This TCR beta chain is from a study of blood T cell repertoires in COVID-19. Looking at the study overall: Nucleic acid was either cDNA or gDNA, and it came from T cells, B-cell-depleted T cells, or PBMCs.

Per the original methods: Reference gene primer amplification in the assay estimated nucleated cell counts. Profiled with immunoSEQ multiplex PCR; TCRdb holds only in-frame clones, not every one. That table gives V, J and clone size, and the DNA gave D and trimming. Of about 250,000 clones in the sample, about four fifths are singletons; the top ten hold roughly 9.8%. The table lists this clone with a few counts. This receptor was identified in a man older than 75 with acute or convalescent COVID-19. Sequencing was done on a sample of peripheral blood.

Here the CDR3 reads CASSRDINNEQFF. In DNA, the CDR3 is TGTGCCAGCAGCCGGGACATAAACAATGAGCAGTTCTTC. The chain is built from TRBV28 and TRBJ2-1; maybe TRBD1 (6 bases). The CDR3 has 13 amino acids. Germline V gene lookup returns CDR1 MDHEN and CDR2 SYDVKM. V shed 6 bases and J shed 5 bases, with 11 bases lying between them. The full variable domain, with the rest looked up from reference TRBV28 and TRBJ2-1, is DVKVTQSSRYLVKRTGEKVFLECVQDMDHENMFWYRQDPGLGLRLIYFSYDVKMKEKGDIPEGYSVSREKKERFSLILESASTNQTSMYLCASSRDINNEQFFGPGTRLTVL.